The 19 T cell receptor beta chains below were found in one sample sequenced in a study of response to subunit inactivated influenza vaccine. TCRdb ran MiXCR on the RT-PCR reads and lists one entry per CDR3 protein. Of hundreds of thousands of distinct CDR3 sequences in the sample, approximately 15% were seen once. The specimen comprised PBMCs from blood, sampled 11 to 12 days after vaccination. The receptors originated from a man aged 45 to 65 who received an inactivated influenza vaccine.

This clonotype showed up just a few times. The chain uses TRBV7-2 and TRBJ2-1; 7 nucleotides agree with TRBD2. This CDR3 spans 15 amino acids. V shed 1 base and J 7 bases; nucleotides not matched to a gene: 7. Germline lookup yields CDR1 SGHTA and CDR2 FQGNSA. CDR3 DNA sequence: TGTGCCAGCAGCTTAGGGGCGGGAGACTTTAATGAGCAGTTCTTC. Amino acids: CASSLGAGDFNEQFF. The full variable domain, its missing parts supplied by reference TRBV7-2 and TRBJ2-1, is GAGVSQSPSNKVTEKGKDVELRCDPISGHTALYWYRQSLGQGLEFLIYFQGNSAPDKSGLPSDRFSAERTGGSVSTLTIQRTQQEDSAVYLCASSLGAGDFNEQFFGPGTRLTVL.

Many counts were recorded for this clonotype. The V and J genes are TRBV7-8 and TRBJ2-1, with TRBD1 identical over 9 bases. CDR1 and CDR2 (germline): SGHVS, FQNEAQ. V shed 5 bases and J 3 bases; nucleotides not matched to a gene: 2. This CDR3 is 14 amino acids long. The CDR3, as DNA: TGTGCCAGCAGCGTGACAGGGGGCTACAATGAGCAGTTCTTC. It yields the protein CASSVTGGYNEQFF. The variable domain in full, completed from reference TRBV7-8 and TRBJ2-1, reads GAGVSQSPRYKVAKRGQDVALRCDPISGHVSLFWYQQALGQGPEFLTYFQNEAQLDKSGLPSDRFFAERPEGSVSTLKIQRTQQEDSAVYLCASSVTGGYNEQFFGPGTRLTVL.

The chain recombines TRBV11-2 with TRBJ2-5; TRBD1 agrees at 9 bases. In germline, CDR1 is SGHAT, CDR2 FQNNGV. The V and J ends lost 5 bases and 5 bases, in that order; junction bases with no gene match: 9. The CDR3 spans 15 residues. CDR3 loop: CASSTAQGARETQYF. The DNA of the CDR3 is TGTGCCAGCAGCACTGCACAGGGGGCGCGGGAGACCCAGTACTTC.

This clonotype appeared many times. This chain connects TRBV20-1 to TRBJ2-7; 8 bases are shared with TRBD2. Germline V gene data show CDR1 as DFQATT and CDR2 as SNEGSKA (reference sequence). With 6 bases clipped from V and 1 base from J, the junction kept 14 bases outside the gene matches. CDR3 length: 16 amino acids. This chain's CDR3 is CSARVMAGGVSYEQYF. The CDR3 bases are TGCAGTGCCAGGGTCATGGCGGGAGGCGTATCCTACGAGCAGTACTTC.

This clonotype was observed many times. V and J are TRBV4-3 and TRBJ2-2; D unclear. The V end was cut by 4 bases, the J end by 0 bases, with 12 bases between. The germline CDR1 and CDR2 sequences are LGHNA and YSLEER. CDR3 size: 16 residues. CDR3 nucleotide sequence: TGCGCCAGCAGCCCTGGGGTGGCTTCGAACACCGGGGAGCTGTTTTTT. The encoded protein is CASSPGVASNTGELFF.

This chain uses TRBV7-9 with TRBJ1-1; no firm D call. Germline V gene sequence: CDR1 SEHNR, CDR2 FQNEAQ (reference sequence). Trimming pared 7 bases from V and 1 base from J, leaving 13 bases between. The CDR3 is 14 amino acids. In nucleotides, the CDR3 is TGTGCCAGCACGCAAAATACGGGGAACACTGAAGCTTTCTTT. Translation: CASTQNTGNTEAFF.

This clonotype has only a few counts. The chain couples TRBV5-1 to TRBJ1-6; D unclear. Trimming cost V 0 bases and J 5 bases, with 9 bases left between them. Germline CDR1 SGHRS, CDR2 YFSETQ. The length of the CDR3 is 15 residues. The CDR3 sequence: CASSLDGPDNSPLHF. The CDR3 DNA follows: TGCGCCAGCAGCTTGGACGGCCCCGATAATTCACCCCTCCACTTT.

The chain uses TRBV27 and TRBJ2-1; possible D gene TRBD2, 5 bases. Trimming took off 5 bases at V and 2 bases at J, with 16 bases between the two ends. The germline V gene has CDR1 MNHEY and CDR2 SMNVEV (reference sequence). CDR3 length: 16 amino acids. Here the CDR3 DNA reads TGTGCCAGCAGTCGCCGAAGGGAGAGGGCCTACAATGAGCAGTTCTTC. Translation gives CASSRRRERAYNEQFF.

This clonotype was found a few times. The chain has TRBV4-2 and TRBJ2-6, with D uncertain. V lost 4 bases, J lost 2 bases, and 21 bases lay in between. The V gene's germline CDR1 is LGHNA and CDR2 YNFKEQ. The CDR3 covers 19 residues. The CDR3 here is CASSLTAAHLSTGANVLTF. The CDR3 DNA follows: TGTGCCAGCAGCCTGACGGCCGCACATCTCAGCACTGGGGCCAACGTCCTGACTTTC.

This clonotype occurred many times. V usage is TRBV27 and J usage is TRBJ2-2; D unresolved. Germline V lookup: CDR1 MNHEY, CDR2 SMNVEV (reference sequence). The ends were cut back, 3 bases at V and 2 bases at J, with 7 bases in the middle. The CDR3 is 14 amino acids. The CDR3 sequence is CASSFYRNTGELFF. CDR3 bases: TGTGCCAGCAGTTTCTACAGAAACACCGGGGAGCTGTTTTTT.

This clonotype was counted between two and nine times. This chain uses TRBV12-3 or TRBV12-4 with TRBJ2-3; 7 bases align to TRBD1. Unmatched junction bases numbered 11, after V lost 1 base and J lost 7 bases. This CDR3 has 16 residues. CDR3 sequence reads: CASSLGTGGFLNTQYF. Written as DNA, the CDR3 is TGTGCCAGCAGTTTAGGGACAGGAGGCTTTCTAAATACGCAGTATTTT.

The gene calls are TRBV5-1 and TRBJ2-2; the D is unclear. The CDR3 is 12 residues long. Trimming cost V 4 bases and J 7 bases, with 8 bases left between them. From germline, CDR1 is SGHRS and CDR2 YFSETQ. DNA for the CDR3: TGCGCCAGCAGCCCCTCATTCGGGGAGCTGTTTTTT. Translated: CASSPSFGELFF.

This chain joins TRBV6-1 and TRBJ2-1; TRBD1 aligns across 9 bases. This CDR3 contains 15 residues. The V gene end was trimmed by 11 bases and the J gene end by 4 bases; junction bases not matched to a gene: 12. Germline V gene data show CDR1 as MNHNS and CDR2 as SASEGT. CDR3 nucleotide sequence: TGTGCCGCAGTAGGTGGACAGGGGTTTTACAATGAGCAGTTCTTC. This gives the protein CAAVGGQGFYNEQFF.

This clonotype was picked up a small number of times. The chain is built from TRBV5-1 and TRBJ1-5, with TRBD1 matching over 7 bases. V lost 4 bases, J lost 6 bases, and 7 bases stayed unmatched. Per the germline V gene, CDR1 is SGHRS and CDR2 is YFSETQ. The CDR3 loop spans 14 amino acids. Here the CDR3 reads CASSLRGGVQPQHF. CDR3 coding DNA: TGCGCCAGCAGCCTCAGGGGGGGGGTTCAGCCCCAGCATTTT.

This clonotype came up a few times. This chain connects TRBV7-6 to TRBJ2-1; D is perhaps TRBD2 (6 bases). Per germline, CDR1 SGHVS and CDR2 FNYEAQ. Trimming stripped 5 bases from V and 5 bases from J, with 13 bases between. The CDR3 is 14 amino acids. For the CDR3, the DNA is TGTGCCAGCAGCCTCTTTGGGGAGGACAATGAGCAGTTCTTC. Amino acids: CASSLFGEDNEQFF.

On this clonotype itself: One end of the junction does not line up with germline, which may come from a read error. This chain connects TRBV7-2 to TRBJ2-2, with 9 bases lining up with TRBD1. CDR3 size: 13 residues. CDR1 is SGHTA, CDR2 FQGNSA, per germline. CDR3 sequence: CASSLDRGQGTIF. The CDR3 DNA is TGTGCCAGCAGCTTAGATAGGGGACAGGGAACTATTTTT.

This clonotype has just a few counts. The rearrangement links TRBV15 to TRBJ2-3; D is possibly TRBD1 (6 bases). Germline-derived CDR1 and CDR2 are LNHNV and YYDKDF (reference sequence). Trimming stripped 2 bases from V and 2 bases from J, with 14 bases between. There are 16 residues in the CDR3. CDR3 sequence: CATSRLLDSSTDTQYF. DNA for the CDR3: TGTGCCACCAGCAGACTCTTGGACAGCTCCACAGATACGCAGTATTTT.

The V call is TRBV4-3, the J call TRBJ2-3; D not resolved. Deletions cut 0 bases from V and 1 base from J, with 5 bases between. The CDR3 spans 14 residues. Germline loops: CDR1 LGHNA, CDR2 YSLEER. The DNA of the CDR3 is TGCGCCAGCAGCCAAGAGTCGGGCACAGATACGCAGTATTTT. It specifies CASSQESGTDTQYF.

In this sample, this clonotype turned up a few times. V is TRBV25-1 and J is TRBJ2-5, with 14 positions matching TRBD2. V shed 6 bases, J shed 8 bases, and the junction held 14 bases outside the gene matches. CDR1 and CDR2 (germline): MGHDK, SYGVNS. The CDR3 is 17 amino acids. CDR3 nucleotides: TGTGCCAGCAGCGGATCCGCGGCGACTAGCGGGAGGGCAACCCAGTACTTC. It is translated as CASSGSAATSGRATQYF.